The 27 T cell receptor beta chains below were found in one sample sequenced in a study of beta chain features in type 1 diabetes. Study results and caveats: Moderately but significantly shorter TCRB CDR3s were found in Type 1 diabetes patients in all four CD4+ subsets.

As every portion of the isolated RNA was reverse transcribed, the sequencing read expressed TCRB transcripts. Sequencing used immunoSEQ multiplex PCR; TCRdb keeps in-frame clones, though not all of them. The sample records under 400,000 clones, around 12% being singletons. These receptors lack a known antigen. The sequencing sample was made of naive CD4+ T cells from blood. These receptors all come from a woman under 30 with type 1 diabetes.

There are a few counts of this clone. The identical CDR3 is also encoded by other nucleotide sequences in the sample. For the CDR3, the DNA is TGCGCCAGCAGCTTGTCCAGCGGCCAAGAGACCCAGTACTTC. It encodes CASSLSSGQETQYF. This chain links TRBV5-1 with TRBJ2-5, with D perhaps matching TRBD2 (5 bases). Germline V lookup: CDR1 SGHRS, CDR2 YFSETQ. This CDR3 is built from 14 residues. Trimming cost V 1 base and J 1 base, with 8 bases left between them.

This clone was observed a few times. CDR3 DNA sequence: TGTGCCAGCACGCAGGGGGAACAGGGGGGGTTGGAGACCCAGTACTTC. Amino acid sequence: CASTQGEQGGLETQYF. The V gene is TRBV28, the J gene TRBJ2-5; tentative D call: TRBD1 (8 bases). This CDR3 contains 16 residues. Between the trimmed V and J ends, which lost 7 bases and 5 bases, there was a span of 23 bases. Germline loops: CDR1 MDHEN, CDR2 SYDVKM.

This chain links TRBV18 with TRBJ2-3; no firm D call. V gave up 5 bases and J gave up 0 bases, with 3 bases separating them. The CDR3 has 12 amino acids. Per germline, CDR1 KGHSH and CDR2 LQKENI. CDR3 sequence: CASSSSTDTQYF. DNA for the CDR3: TGTGCCAGCTCATCGAGCACAGATACGCAGTATTTT.

V usage is TRBV11-2 and J usage is TRBJ2-1, with 8 bases fitting TRBD1. Germline V gene data show CDR1 as SGHAT and CDR2 as FQNNGV. V lost 0 bases, J lost 7 bases, and 11 bases stayed unmatched. This CDR3 spans 17 amino acids. The CDR3 DNA follows: TGTGCCAGCAGCTTAGATCGTACTGGGACAGGTCGGAATGAGCAGTTCTTC. Residues: CASSLDRTGTGRNEQFF. The variable domain in full, with the rest retrieved from reference TRBV11-2 and TRBJ2-1, is EAGVAQSPRYKIIEKRQSVAFWCNPISGHATLYWYQQILGQGPKLLIQFQNNGVVDDSQLPKDRFSAERLKGVDSTLKIQPAKLEDSAVYLCASSLDRTGTGRNEQFFGPGTRLTVL.

This clone appeared a few times. The chain couples TRBV28 to TRBJ2-3; 8 bases are shared with TRBD2. CDR3 length: 14 amino acids. Germline-derived CDR1 and CDR2 are MDHEN and SYDVKM. The V and J ends lost 7 bases and 4 bases, in that order; junction bases with no gene match: 7. The CDR3 DNA reads TGTGCCAGCATTCGGGGGGGCTCCGCAGATACGCAGTATTTT. The encoded protein is CASIRGGSADTQYF.

This clone occurred once. The rearrangement joins TRBV6-5 to TRBJ2-1; 13 nucleotides agree with TRBD2. The CDR3 sequence is 14 residues long. Germline CDR1 MNHEY, CDR2 SVGAGI. After removal of 6 bases from V and 12 bases from J, the junction contained 8 bases not matched to a gene. CDR3 sequence reads: CASRTGLAGLVQFF. CDR3 nucleotides: TGTGCCAGCAGGACGGGACTAGCGGGGCTTGTGCAGTTCTTC.

V gene TRBV18 combines with J gene TRBJ2-1; 7 bases line up with TRBD2. Germline CDR1 is KGHSH and CDR2 is LQKENI. The trim removed 3 bases at V and 10 bases at J, leaving 15 bases unmatched. The CDR3 is made up of 16 amino acids. The CDR3 here is CASSPGPAGDGEEQFF. In nucleotides, the CDR3 is TGTGCCAGCTCACCGGGCCCGGCGGGGGATGGCGAGGAGCAGTTCTTC.

This sequence joins TRBV7-9 and TRBJ2-2; 7 nucleotides agree with TRBD1. From germline, CDR1 is SEHNR and CDR2 FQNEAQ (reference sequence). J lost 7 bases, V lost 5 bases, and 7 bases had no gene match. The CDR3 spans 14 residues. The CDR3 DNA sequence: TGTGCCAGCAGCCGGGGACAGCTCAACGGGGAGCTGTTTTTT. This gives the protein CASSRGQLNGELFF. The variable domain in full, with the rest retrieved from reference TRBV7-9 and TRBJ2-2, is DTGVSQNPRHKITKRGQNVTFRCDPISEHNRLYWYRQTLGQGPEFLTYFQNEAQLEKSRLLSDRFSAERPKGSFSTLEIQRTEQGDSAMYLCASSRGQLNGELFFGEGSRLTVL.

In this sample, this clone turned up a few times. This chain uses TRBV7-3 with TRBJ2-2; D may be TRBD1 (6 bases). The ends were cut back, 3 bases at V and 0 bases at J, with 11 bases in the middle. This CDR3 has 16 amino acids. Germline-derived CDR1 and CDR2 are SGHTA and FQGTGA. CDR3 sequence: CASSFPGVTNTGELFF. The CDR3 bases are TGTGCCAGCAGCTTCCCAGGGGTAACGAACACCGGGGAGCTGTTTTTT.

This clone was seen only a few times. V and J are TRBV5-1 and TRBJ2-1; D unresolved. Trimming took 1 base from V and 5 from J, leaving 7 bases between them. The CDR3 consists of 13 residues. Per germline, CDR1 SGHRS and CDR2 YFSETQ. The CDR3 protein is CASSLSADNEQFF. The CDR3 DNA reads TGCGCCAGCAGCTTGAGCGCCGACAATGAGCAGTTCTTC.

This clone was seen only a few times. The rearrangement links TRBV9 to TRBJ2-1, with 8 bases identical to TRBD1. V lost 6 bases to trimming and J lost 7 bases; unmatched junction nucleotides: 12. There are 15 residues in the CDR3. Germline V gene lookup returns CDR1 SGDLS and CDR2 YYNGEE. CDR3 sequence (DNA): TGTGCCAGCACCCTCGACCGGGACAGGCAAAATGAGCAGTTCTTC. Residues: CASTLDRDRQNEQFF. The full variable domain, its missing parts supplied by reference TRBV9 and TRBJ2-1, is DSGVTQTPKHLITATGQRVTLRCSPRSGDLSVYWYQQSLDQGLQFLIQYYNGEERAKGNILERFSAQQFPDLHSELNLSSLELGDSALYFCASTLDRDRQNEQFFGPGTRLTVL.

This clone was counted a few times. Here the CDR3 DNA reads TGCGCCAGCAGCCACCCAAGGGGACAGGGATATGGCTACACCTTC. This codes for CASSHPRGQGYGYTF. The chain couples TRBV4-1 to TRBJ1-2, with TRBD1 identical over 9 bases. There are 15 residues in the CDR3. Germline trimming cut 3 bases from V and 5 bases from J; bases unmatched to any gene: 7. CDR1 MGHRA and CDR2 YSYEKL come from the germline V gene.

V usage is TRBV27 and J usage is TRBJ2-3, with a weak D call TRBD1 (6 bases). The CDR3 sequence is 17 residues long. The germline V gene has CDR1 MNHEY and CDR2 SMNVEV (reference sequence). V was trimmed by 3 bases and J by 0 bases, leaving 16 bases between them. In DNA form, the CDR3 reads TGTGCCAGCAGTTTTGGGAAAGGGGGTCCGAGCACAGATACGCAGTATTTT. Encoded protein: CASSFGKGGPSTDTQYF.

This clone was seen more than once but under ten times. The gene calls are TRBV7-9 and TRBJ2-5; 7 nucleotides match TRBD2. The J segment lost 2 bases and the V segment lost 1 base, leaving 7 bases of the junction unmatched. The CDR3 loop spans 16 amino acids. Germline CDR1 SEHNR, CDR2 FQNEAQ (reference sequence). CDR3 bases: TGTGCCAGCAGCTTAGGCGGGGGAAGGTGGCAAGAGACCCAGTACTTC. As protein: CASSLGGGRWQETQYF.

The chain uses TRBV29-1 and TRBJ1-4; 10 bases align to TRBD1. V lost 7 bases, J lost 4 bases, and 6 bases stayed unmatched. Germline V gene sequence: CDR1 SQVTM, CDR2 ANQGSEA. There are 14 residues in the CDR3. Here the CDR3 reads CSGRGTGDNEKLFF. DNA of the CDR3: TGCAGCGGAAGAGGGACAGGGGATAATGAAAAACTGTTTTTT.

The V gene is TRBV5-1, the J gene TRBJ1-2; unclear D gene. The V gene's germline CDR1 is SGHRS and CDR2 YFSETQ. V lost 0 bases to trimming and J lost 7 bases, with 7 bases between them. The length of the CDR3 is 12 residues. DNA for the CDR3: TGCGCCAGCAGCTTGGGACACGTTGGCTACACCTTC. Protein sequence: CASSLGHVGYTF.

The chain links TRBV15 to TRBJ2-7, with D maybe TRBD2 (6 bases). CDR1 is LNHNV, CDR2 YYDKDF, per germline (reference sequence). V gave up 5 bases and J gave up 1 base, with 9 bases separating them. This CDR3 comprises 13 residues. CDR3 in amino acids: CATSSGESYEQYF. The CDR3 coding sequence is TGTGCCACCAGCTCGGGAGAGTCCTACGAGCAGTACTTC.

In its sample, this clone was seen a few times. The chain carries TRBV11-2 and TRBJ2-2; possible D gene TRBD2, 5 bases. CDR3 length equals 16 residues. The germline gives CDR1 SGHAT, CDR2 FQNNGV. The V end was cut by 5 bases, the J end by 1 base, with 14 bases between. This CDR3 reads CASSPPRTWNTGELFF. In DNA form, the CDR3 reads TGTGCCAGCAGCCCACCGCGGACTTGGAACACCGGGGAGCTGTTTTTT. The full variable domain, its missing parts supplied by reference TRBV11-2 and TRBJ2-2, is EAGVAQSPRYKIIEKRQSVAFWCNPISGHATLYWYQQILGQGPKLLIQFQNNGVVDDSQLPKDRFSAERLKGVDSTLKIQPAKLEDSAVYLCASSPPRTWNTGELFFGEGSRLTVL.

This clone turned up a few times. The chain has TRBV6-1 and TRBJ1-2; D gene ambiguous. V lost 5 bases, J lost 3 bases, and 13 bases lay in between. From germline, CDR1 is MNHNS and CDR2 SASEGT. The CDR3 totals 14 residues. The CDR3 coding sequence is TGTGCCAGCAGTCCCACCGCGAGGGACTATGGCTACACCTTC. Its translation is CASSPTARDYGYTF.

The chain couples TRBV18 to TRBJ1-1, with 7 bases fitting TRBD1. The V segment lost 5 bases and the J segment 5 bases; nucleotides outside the gene matches: 8. The CDR3 spans 14 residues. The germline CDR1 and CDR2 sequences are KGHSH and LQKENI. CDR3 in amino acids: CASSYDPGQTEAFF. CDR3 DNA sequence: TGTGCCAGCTCATACGACCCGGGACAGACTGAAGCTTTCTTT.

CDR3 DNA sequence: TGTGCCAGCAGGAACCCGACTCCGCGCACAGATACGCAGTATTTT. Translated, it gives CASRNPTPRTDTQYF. This sequence joins TRBV28 and TRBJ2-3; D is unresolved. Germline values: CDR1 MDHEN, CDR2 SYDVKM. V was clipped by 6 bases and J by 1 base, with 14 bases between them. The CDR3 has 15 residues. The full variable domain, in which reference TRBV28 and TRBJ2-3 provide the parts outside the CDR3, is DVKVTQSSRYLVKRTGEKVFLECVQDMDHENMFWYRQDPGLGLRLIYFSYDVKMKEKGDIPEGYSVSREKKERFSLILESASTNQTSMYLCASRNPTPRTDTQYFGPGTRLTVL.

The gene calls are TRBV5-4 and TRBJ1-4; 8 nucleotides match TRBD1. The trim removed 4 bases at V and 5 bases at J, leaving 7 bases unmatched. The length of the CDR3 is 15 residues. Germline CDR1 SGHNT, CDR2 YYREEE (reference sequence). CDR3 in DNA: TGTGCCAGCAGCACCGGGACAGGAAGAAATGAAAAACTGTTTTTT. This translates into CASSTGTGRNEKLFF.

In this sample, this clone turned up a few times. The CDR3 protein is CASSPAMGQANSPLHF. DNA for the CDR3: TGTGCCAGCTCACCAGCCATGGGACAGGCTAATTCACCCCTCCACTTT. The chain is built from TRBV18 and TRBJ1-6; 8 bases align to TRBD1. J gave up 6 bases and V 2 bases, and 6 bases lay outside the gene matches. CDR1 and CDR2 from the germline V gene are KGHSH and LQKENI. This CDR3 region has 16 residues. Full variable domain (remainder filled in from reference TRBV18 and TRBJ1-6): NAGVMQNPRHLVRRRGQEARLRCSPMKGHSHVYWYRQLPEEGLKFMVYLQKENIIDESGMPKERFSAEFPKEGPSILRIQQVVRGDSAAYFCASSPAMGQANSPLHFGNGTRLTVT.

This clone was counted a few times. The gene calls are TRBV5-4 and TRBJ2-2, with TRBD2 matching over 11 bases. The CDR3 covers 14 residues. V was clipped by 7 bases and J by 3 bases; unmatched bases: 2. Germline V gives CDR1 SGHNT, CDR2 YYREEE (reference sequence). CDR3 bases: TGTGCCAGCCGGGGACTAGCGGACACCGGGGAGCTGTTTTTT. Translated: CASRGLADTGELFF.

This sequence joins TRBV29-1 and TRBJ1-1; no definite D call. The CDR3 is 13 amino acids. The V gene lost 4 bases and the J gene lost 2 bases, with 11 bases spanning the gap. Looked up from germline, CDR1 is SQVTM and CDR2 is ANQGSEA. This CDR3 reads CSVAWRANTEAFF. The CDR3 DNA sequence: TGCAGCGTTGCGTGGCGGGCTAACACTGAAGCTTTCTTT. Variable domain in full (rest from reference TRBV29-1 and TRBJ1-1): SAVISQKPSRDICQRGTSLTIQCQVDSQVTMMFWYRQQPGQSLTLIATANQGSEATYESGFVIDKFPISRPNLTFSTLTVSNMSPEDSSIYLCSVAWRANTEAFFGQGTRLTVV.

The chain employs TRBV28 and TRBJ2-3; TRBD2 aligns across 9 bases. CDR1 is MDHEN and CDR2 is SYDVKM in the germline V gene. V lost 10 bases to trimming and J lost 2 bases; unmatched junction nucleotides: 10. CDR3 length: 15 residues. CDR3 in amino acids: CATHIAGANTDTQYF. The CDR3, as DNA: TGTGCCACCCACATAGCGGGAGCCAACACAGATACGCAGTATTTT.

This clone was observed a handful of times. The genes are TRBV11-2 and TRBJ1-2; 12 bases map to TRBD1. Germline V gene data show CDR1 as SGHAT and CDR2 as FQNNGV. The V gene end was trimmed by 3 bases and the J gene end by 3 bases; junction bases not matched to a gene: 2. This CDR3 contains 15 residues. The CDR3 nucleotides are TGTGCCAGCAGCTTGGGGGACAGGGGGCACTATGGCTACACCTTC. Amino acids: CASSLGDRGHYGYTF.